The present T cell receptor (beta chain) was sequenced within a study of T cells in Graves' hyperthyroidism and ophthalmopathy. Regarding the study as a whole: Ophthalmopathy and stable hyperthyroidism were told apart by a 13 V-J model.

What was amplified from RNA transcripts were TCR beta CDR3 regions. TCR CDR3 regions were first amplified by RT-PCR with HTBI primers. TCRdb ran MiXCR on the multiplex PCR reads and lists one entry per CDR3 protein. In the table there are hundreds of thousands of distinct CDR3 sequences, 46% of which are singletons. This clonotype has ten or more counts. The target antigen is unknown. Hyperthyroidism of Graves' type that showed no ophthalmopathy progression within 18 months was stable. V was trimmed by 3 bases and J by 2 bases, leaving 14 bases between them. This CDR3 region has 14 residues. Germline values: CDR1 DFQATT, CDR2 SNEGSKA (reference sequence).

Sequencing input: peripheral blood or thyroid tissue (not recorded which). This chain connects TRBV20-1 to TRBJ2-7; D call uncertain. The clonotype was recovered from a young woman with Graves' hyperthyroidism. The CDR3 nucleotides are TGCAGTGCTAGTGCAGCAAGATTCGCCTACGAGCAGTACTTC. Translated: CSASAARFAYEQYF.